The 8 T cell receptor beta chains listed next were all sequenced from one sample in a study of blood T cell repertoires in COVID-19 (dated by TCRdb to 2018 to 2021). Libraries were made using the immunoSEQ multiplex PCR assay. What TCRdb holds here is the immuneACCESS table cut down to in-frame rearrangements. Part of the clones is not present; checked against another copy, under half of the missing clones reflect an unresolved V gene, and the others are unexplained. This sample gives fewer than 65,000 clones in total; under 90% of them show up just once. The ten largest clonotypes hold approximately 12% of the sample. The sequenced sample consisted of peripheral blood. The receptors come from a human donor in a cohort sampled during active COVID-19.

V usage is TRBV13 and J usage is TRBJ2-7, with D unresolved. Deletions cut 1 base from V and 2 bases from J, with 18 bases between. This CDR3 has 17 amino acids. Germline lookup yields CDR1 PRHDT and CDR2 FYEKMQ (reference sequence). DNA for the CDR3: TGTGCCAGCAGCTTAGCGCCCTCAGGTCATACCCCCTACGAGCAGTACTTC. Its protein is CASSLAPSGHTPYEQYF.

The rearrangement joins TRBV27 to TRBJ2-1; 11 nucleotides agree with TRBD2. This CDR3 contains 16 residues. V shed 5 bases and J 3 bases; nucleotides not matched to a gene: 6. The germline gives CDR1 MNHEY, CDR2 SMNVEV (reference sequence). CDR3 in DNA: TGTGCCAGCAGTCCACGACTAGCGGGGCTCTACAATGAGCAGTTCTTC. This encodes CASSPRLAGLYNEQFF.

V and J are TRBV9 and TRBJ2-7, with a weak D call TRBD2 (5 bases). This CDR3 comprises 14 residues. Trimming removed 0 bases from V and 0 bases from J, with 7 bases in between. Germline V CDR1 and CDR2: SGDLS, YYNGEE. CDR3: CASSVAAVSYEQYF. The CDR3 coding sequence is TGTGCCAGCAGCGTAGCAGCGGTCTCCTACGAGCAGTACTTC.

The chain carries TRBV19 and TRBJ2-7; TRBD1 aligns across 7 bases. CDR1 and CDR2 from the germline V gene are LNHDA and SQIVND (reference sequence). The J segment lost 3 bases and the V segment lost 3 bases, leaving 14 bases of the junction unmatched. This CDR3 contains 17 residues. CDR3 residues: CASSIVLGTVADYEQYF. The CDR3 coding sequence is TGTGCCAGTAGTATTGTTCTGGGGACAGTCGCGGACTACGAGCAGTACTTC.

This rearrangement joins TRBV28 to TRBJ2-2, with 9 nucleotides matching TRBD1. V was clipped by 1 base and J by 6 bases; unmatched bases: 6. CDR1 and CDR2 from the germline V gene are MDHEN and SYDVKM. The CDR3 sequence is 16 residues long. This CDR3 reads CASSLYPGQGPGELFF. Here the CDR3 DNA reads TGTGCCAGCAGTTTATATCCGGGACAGGGCCCCGGGGAGCTGTTTTTT.

The chain combines TRBV30 with TRBJ1-2; D may be TRBD1 (6 bases). Germline V lookup: CDR1 GTSNPN, CDR2 SVGIG (reference sequence). The ends were cut back, 3 bases at V and 7 bases at J, with 24 bases in the middle. CDR3 size: 16 residues. The CDR3 loop is CAWSLPGGGRGVGYTF. The DNA for the CDR3 is TGTGCCTGGAGCCTGCCCGGGGGGGGGCGCGGGGTTGGCTACACCTTC. The whole variable domain, filled in from reference TRBV30 and TRBJ1-2, reads SQTIHQWPATLVQPVGSPLSLECTVEGTSNPNLYWYRQAAGRGLQLLFYSVGIGQISSEVPQNLSASRPQDRQFILSSKKLLLSDSGFYLCAWSLPGGGRGVGYTFGSGTRLTVV.

V is TRBV5-1 and J is TRBJ2-3, with 8 bases that match TRBD2. The CDR3 contains 14 residues. Germline CDR1 SGHRS, CDR2 YFSETQ. V shed 6 bases and J 0 bases; nucleotides not matched to a gene: 3. The CDR3 sequence is CASKAGASTDTQYF. As DNA, the CDR3 is TGCGCCAGCAAAGCGGGGGCGAGCACAGATACGCAGTATTTT. The variable domain in full, with the rest retrieved from reference TRBV5-1 and TRBJ2-3, is KAGVTQTPRYLIKTRGQQVTLSCSPISGHRSVSWYQQTPGQGLQFLFEYFSETQRNKGNFPGRFSGRQFSNSRSEMNVSTLELGDSALYLCASKAGASTDTQYFGPGTRLTVL.

The gene calls are TRBV7-9 and TRBJ1-6, with 8 bases aligning to TRBD1. Germline V gives CDR1 SEHNR, CDR2 FQNEAQ (reference sequence). Unmatched junction bases numbered 6, after V lost 5 bases and J lost 15 bases. CDR3 size: 12 residues. CDR3 amino acids: CASSQGTGDLHF. DNA of the CDR3: TGTGCCAGCAGCCAAGGGACAGGAGACCTCCACTTT.